Included here is one T cell receptor beta chain sequence, with context. Its antigen remains unidentified. No qualities accompany the bases; no much larger clone lies one base away. This record comes from a study of CD8 T cells in Susac syndrome (dated 2019 in TCRdb). For the wider study: Whether CD8+ T cell activation and differentiation in Susac syndrome was antigen driven was tested using repertoire sequencing. What the study reported, not specific to this receptor: The TCR sequencing and HLA analysis was acknowledged to have included a relatively small number of individuals.

Peripheral blood CD8+ and CD4+ T cells from healthy donors, Susac syndrome patients and multiple sclerosis patients were profiled by high-throughput TCR beta sequencing. The healthy donors served as controls matched for age and sex. CD8+ TEMRA cells were enriched by FACS, while bulk CD8+ and CD4+ T cells were purified by magnetic negative isolation. Blood was drawn into EDTA tubes, processed within 24 hours, and PBMCs were isolated by density gradient centrifugation. PBMCs intended for TCR sequencing were cryopreserved in liquid nitrogen and thawed later in a water bath at 37 degrees C. Purity of sorted or isolated CD4+, CD8+ and CD8+ TEMRA cells was at least 90%. RNA was extracted with the RNeasy kit and roughly 0.45 to 1 ug was reverse transcribed using random hexamers. TCR beta CDR3 regions were amplified with the immunoSEQ multiplex PCR assay covering 54 Vbeta and 13 Jbeta segments. To correct PCR amplification bias, a synthetic template baseline was used for both primer optimization and computational correction. Per the original workflow: Only productive sequences were kept, with reads annotated to V, D and J genes according to IMGT and analyzed in immunoSEQ Analyzer. To calculate clonality, Shannon entropy was normalized by log2 of the number of productive unique sequences and then subtracted from one. For each patient and control, public and private clones were evaluated within the 100 most prevalent clones. Susac-specific clones were defined as absent from healthy and MS cohorts, 1052 published viral clones and other ImmuneACCESS disease sequences. TCRdb reworked the public reads: Q25 trimming with fastp, MiXCR clone assembly, productive beta chains retained. Each entry merges the rows of one CDR3 protein and shows their most common DNA and genes. Clone size and V and J calls follow TCRdb, not the original study. Across this sample there are about 200,000 distinct CDR3 sequences, with roughly 92% seen only once. Of the sample, 0.1% falls within the top ten clones.

The specimen sequenced was CD4+ T cells from PBMCs. The origin of this receptor is a human donor in good health.

The CDR3 in this case is CASSHSWGRGTDTQYF. DNA sequence: TGTGCCAGCAGTCACAGCTGGGGGCGCGGCACAGATACGCAGTATTTT. The sequence is built from TRBV6-6 and TRBJ2-3, with TRBD1 perhaps the D gene, on 6 matching bases. CDR1 and CDR2, looked up from the germline V gene (reference sequence), are MNHNY and SVGAGI. Cut back by 5 bases and 1 base, the V and J ends lie 16 bases apart. Including the terminal cysteine and phenylalanine, the CDR3 comprises 16 residues. Just CDR3 DNA is preserved here, 48 bases in frame from base 1.